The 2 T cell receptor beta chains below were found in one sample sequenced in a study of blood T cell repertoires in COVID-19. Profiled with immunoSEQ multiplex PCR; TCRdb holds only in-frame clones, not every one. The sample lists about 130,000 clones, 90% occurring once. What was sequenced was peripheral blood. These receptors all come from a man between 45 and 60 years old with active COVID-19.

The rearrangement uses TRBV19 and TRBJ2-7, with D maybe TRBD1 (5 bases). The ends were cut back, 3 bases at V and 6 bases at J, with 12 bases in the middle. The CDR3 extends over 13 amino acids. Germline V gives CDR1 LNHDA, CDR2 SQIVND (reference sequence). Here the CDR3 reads CASSIRTGFEQYF. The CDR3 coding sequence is TGTGCCAGTAGTATCCGAACAGGATTCGAGCAGTACTTC.

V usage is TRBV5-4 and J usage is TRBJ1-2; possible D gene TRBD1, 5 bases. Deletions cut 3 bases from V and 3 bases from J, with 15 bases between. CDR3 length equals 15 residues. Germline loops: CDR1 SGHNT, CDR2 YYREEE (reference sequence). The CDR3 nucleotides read TGTGCCAGCAGCTACGCCGCGCCGGGGGACTATGGCTACACCTTC. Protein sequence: CASSYAAPGDYGYTF.